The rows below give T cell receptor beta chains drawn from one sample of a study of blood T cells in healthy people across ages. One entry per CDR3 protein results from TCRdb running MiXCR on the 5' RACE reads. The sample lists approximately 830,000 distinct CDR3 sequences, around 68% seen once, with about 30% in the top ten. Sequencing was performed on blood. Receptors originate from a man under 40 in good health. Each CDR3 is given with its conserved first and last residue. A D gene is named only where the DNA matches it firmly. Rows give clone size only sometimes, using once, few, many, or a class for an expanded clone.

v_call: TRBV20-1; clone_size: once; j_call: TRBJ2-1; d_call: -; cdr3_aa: CSANGARNGQFF; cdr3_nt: TGCAGTGCTAACGGGGCCCGCAATGGGCAGTTCTTC
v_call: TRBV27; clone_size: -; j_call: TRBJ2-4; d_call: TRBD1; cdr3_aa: CASSKEDRGNIQYF; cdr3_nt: TGTGCCAGCAGTAAAGAGGACAGGGGTAACATTCAGTACTTC
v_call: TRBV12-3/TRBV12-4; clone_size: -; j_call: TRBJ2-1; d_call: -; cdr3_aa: CASSPRTYNEQFF; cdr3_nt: TGTGCCAGCAGTCCCCGCACATACAATGAGCAGTTCTTC
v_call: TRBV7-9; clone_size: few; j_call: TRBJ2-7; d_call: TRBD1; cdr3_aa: CASSLSGTGAYEQYF; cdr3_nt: TGTGCCAGCAGCTTGTCCGGGACAGGGGCCTACGAGCAGTACTTC
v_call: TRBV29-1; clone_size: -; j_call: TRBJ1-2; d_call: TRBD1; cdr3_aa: CSVGRTGTLGYTF; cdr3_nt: TGCAGCGTAGGCCGGACAGGGACCTTAGGCTACACCTTC
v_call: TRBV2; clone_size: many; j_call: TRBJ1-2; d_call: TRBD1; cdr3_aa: CASSRQGQITNYGYTF; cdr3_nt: TGTGCCAGCAGCCGTCAGGGACAGATTACTAACTATGGCTACACCTTC
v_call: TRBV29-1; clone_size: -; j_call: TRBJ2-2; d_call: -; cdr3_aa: CSVLGTGELFF; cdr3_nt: TGCAGCGTTTTAGGCACCGGGGAGCTGTTTTTT
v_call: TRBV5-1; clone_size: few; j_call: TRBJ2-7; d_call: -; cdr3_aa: CASSLEQGEQYF; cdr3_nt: TGCGCCAGCAGCTTGGAACAGGGCGAGCAGTACTTC
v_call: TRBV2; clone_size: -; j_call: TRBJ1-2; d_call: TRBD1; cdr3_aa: CASTYGQGLSGYTF; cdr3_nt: TGTGCCAGCACCTACGGACAGGGGCTGTCGGGCTACACCTTC
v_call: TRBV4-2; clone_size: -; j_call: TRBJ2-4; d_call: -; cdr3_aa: CASSQGPEGAKNTQYF; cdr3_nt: TGTGCCAGCAGCCAAGGTCCAGAAGGAGCCAAAAACACTCAGTACTTC
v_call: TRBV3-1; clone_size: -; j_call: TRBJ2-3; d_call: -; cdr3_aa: CASSQDRRAGTDTQYF; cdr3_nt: TGTGCCAGCAGCCAAGATAGGCGGGCCGGCACAGATACGCAGTATTTT
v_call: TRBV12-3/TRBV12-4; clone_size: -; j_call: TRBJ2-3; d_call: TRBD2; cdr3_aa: CASSSQREATDTQYF; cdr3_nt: TGTGCCAGCAGTTCGCAGCGGGAGGCCACAGATACGCAGTATTTT
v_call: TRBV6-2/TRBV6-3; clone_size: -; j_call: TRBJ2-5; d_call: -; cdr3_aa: CASSYGNPGQETQYF; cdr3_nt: TGTGCCAGCAGTTACGGGAACCCGGGCCAAGAGACCCAGTACTTC
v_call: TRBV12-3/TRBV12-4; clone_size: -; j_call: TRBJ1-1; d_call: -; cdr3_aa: CASSPERGYAYAPTQAFF; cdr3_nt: TGTGCCAGCAGCCCGGAGAGGGGCTACGCCTACGCACCAACCCAAGCTTTCTTT
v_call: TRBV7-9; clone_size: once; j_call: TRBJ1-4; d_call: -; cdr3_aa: CASSSILAEKLFF; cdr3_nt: TGTGCCAGCAGCTCAATACTGGCGGAAAAACTGTTTTTT
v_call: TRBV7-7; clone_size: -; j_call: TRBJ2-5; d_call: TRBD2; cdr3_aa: CASSPAGGKETQYF; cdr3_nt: TGTGCTAGCAGCCCGGCGGGGGGGAAAGAGACCCAGTACTTC
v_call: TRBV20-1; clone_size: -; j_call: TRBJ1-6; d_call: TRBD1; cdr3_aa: CSGQGGYVRSPLHF; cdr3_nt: TGCAGCGGACAGGGAGGTTATGTTAGGTCGCCCCTCCACTTT
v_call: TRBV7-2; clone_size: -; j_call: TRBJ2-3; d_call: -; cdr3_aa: CASSLDSGIDTQYF; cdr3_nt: TGTGCCAGCAGCTTAGACTCGGGGATAGATACGCAGTATTTT
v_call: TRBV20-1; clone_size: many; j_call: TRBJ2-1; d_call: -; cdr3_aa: CSAPKAGRYQNEQFF; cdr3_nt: TGCAGTGCTCCCAAGGCGGGTCGTTATCAGAATGAGCAGTTCTTC
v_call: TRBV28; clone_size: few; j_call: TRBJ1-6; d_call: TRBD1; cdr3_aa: CASLTQTGGAYNSPLHF; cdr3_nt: TGTGCCAGCCTTACTCAGACAGGGGGCGCCTATAATTCACCCCTCCACTTT
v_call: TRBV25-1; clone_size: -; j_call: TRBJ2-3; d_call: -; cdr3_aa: CASSHRRGPRGDTQYF; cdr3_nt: TGTGCCAGCAGCCACAGGCGGGGGCCGAGGGGAGATACGCAGTATTTT
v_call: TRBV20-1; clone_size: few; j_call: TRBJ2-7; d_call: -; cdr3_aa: CSARNSYEQYF; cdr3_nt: TGCAGTGCTAGAAATTCCTACGAGCAGTACTTC
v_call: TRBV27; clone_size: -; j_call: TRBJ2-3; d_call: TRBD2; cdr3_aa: CASSFSSGGTDTQYF; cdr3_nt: TGTGCCAGCAGTTTTTCTAGCGGGGGAACAGATACGCAGTATTTT
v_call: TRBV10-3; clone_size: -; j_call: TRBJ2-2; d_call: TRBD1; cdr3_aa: CAISGPGQGATGELFF; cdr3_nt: TGTGCCATCAGTGGACCGGGACAGGGGGCCACCGGGGAGCTGTTTTTT
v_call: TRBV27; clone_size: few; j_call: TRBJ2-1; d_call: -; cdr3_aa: CASSFWYETTVEQFF; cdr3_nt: TGTGCCAGCAGTTTTTGGTATGAAACTACAGTTGAGCAGTTCTTC
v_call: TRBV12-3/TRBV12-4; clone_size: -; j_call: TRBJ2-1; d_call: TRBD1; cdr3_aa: CATRGLDLYNEQFF; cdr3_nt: TGTGCCACGAGGGGGCTGGATTTATACAATGAGCAGTTCTTC
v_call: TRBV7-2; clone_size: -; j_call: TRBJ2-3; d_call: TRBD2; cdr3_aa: CASSLDRDYATDTKYF; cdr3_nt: TGTGCCAGCAGCCTAGACCGGGACTATGCCACAGATACGAAGTATTTT
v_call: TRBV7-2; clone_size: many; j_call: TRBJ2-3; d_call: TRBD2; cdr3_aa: CASSKTSGVPRDTQYF; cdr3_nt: TGTGCCAGCAGCAAGACTAGCGGGGTCCCGAGGGATACGCAGTATTTT
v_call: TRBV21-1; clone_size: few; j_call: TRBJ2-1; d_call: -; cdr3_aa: CASIKQKGIWRPGDEQFF; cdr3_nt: TGTGCCAGCATTAAACAGAAGGGAATCTGGCGTCCAGGCGATGAGCAGTTCTTC
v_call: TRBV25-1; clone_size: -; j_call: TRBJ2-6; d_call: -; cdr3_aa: CASSEMSRATGTNVLTF; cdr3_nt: TGTGCCAGCAGTGAAATGTCCAGGGCGACTGGGACCAACGTCCTGACTTTC
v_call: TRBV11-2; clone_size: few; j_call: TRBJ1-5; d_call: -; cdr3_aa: CASSDGNQPQHF; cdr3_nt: TGTGCCAGCTCGGACGGGAATCAGCCCCAGCATTTT
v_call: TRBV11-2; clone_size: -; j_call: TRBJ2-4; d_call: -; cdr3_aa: CASSLVWDSNKNIQYF; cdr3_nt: TGTGCCAGCAGCTTAGTGTGGGACTCTAATAAAAACATTCAGTACTTC
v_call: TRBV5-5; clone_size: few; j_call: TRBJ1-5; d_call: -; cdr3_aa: CASSSDSSNQPQHF; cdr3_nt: TGTGCCAGCAGCTCCGACAGTTCAAATCAGCCCCAGCATTTT
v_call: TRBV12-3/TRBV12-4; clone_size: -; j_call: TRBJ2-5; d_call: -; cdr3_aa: CASSGGATQYF; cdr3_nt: TGTGCCAGCAGTGGAGGGGCGACCCAGTACTTC
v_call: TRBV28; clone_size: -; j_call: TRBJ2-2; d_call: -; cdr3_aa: CASSPNSRQVHTGELFF; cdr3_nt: TGTGCCAGCAGTCCGAATTCCCGACAGGTTCACACCGGGGAGCTGTTTTTT
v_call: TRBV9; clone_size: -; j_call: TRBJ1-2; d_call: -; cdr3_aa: CASSVYSDPNYGYTF; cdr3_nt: TGTGCCAGCAGCGTCTACAGCGATCCTAACTATGGCTACACCTTC
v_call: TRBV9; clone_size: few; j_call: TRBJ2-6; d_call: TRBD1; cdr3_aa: CASSGTGSSGANVLTF; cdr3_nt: TGTGCCAGTTCCGGGACAGGGAGCTCTGGGGCCAACGTCCTGACTTTC
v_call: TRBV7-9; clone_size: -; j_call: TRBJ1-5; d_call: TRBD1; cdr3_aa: CASSSKGGGGNQPQHF; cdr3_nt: TGTGCCAGCAGCTCAAAAGGAGGGGGCGGCAATCAGCCCCAGCATTTT
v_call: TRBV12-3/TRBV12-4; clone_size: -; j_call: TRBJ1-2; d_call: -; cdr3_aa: CASSLHGGTINGYTF; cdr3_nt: TGTGCCAGCAGTTTACATGGGGGGACGATTAATGGCTACACCTTC
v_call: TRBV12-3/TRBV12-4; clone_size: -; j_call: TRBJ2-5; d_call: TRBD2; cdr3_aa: CASSSYLSGEETQYF; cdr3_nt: TGTGCCAGCAGTTCCTACCTTAGCGGGGAAGAGACCCAGTACTTC
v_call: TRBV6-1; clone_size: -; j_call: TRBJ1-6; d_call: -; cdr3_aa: CASSEKTTLHF; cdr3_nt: TGTGCCAGCAGTGAAAAGACCACCCTCCACTTT
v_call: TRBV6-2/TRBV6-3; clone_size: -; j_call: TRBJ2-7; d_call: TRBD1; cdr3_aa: CAATRDRGLYEQYF; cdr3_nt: TGTGCCGCAACAAGGGACAGGGGACTCTACGAGCAGTACTTC
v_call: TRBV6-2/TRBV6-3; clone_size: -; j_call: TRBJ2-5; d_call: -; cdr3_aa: CASSYTGAGTQTQYF; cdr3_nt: TGTGCCAGCAGTTACACCGGGGCAGGGACTCAGACCCAGTACTTC
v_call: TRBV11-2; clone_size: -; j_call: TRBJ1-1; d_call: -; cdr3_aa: CASSLGGGARTEAFF; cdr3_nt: TGTGCCAGCAGCTTAGGAGGGGGGGCGCGAACTGAAGCTTTCTTT
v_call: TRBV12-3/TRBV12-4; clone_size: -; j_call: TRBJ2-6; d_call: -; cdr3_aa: CASNIESSGANVLTF; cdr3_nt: TGTGCCAGCAACATCGAAAGCTCTGGGGCCAACGTCCTGACTTTC
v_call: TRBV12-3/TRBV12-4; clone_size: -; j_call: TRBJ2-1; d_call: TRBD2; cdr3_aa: CASRTTSGGREQFF; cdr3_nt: TGTGCCAGCAGGACGACTAGCGGGGGTCGAGAGCAGTTCTTC
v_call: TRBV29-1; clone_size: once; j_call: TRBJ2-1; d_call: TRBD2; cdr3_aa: CSGDGLAGAVNEQFF; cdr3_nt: TGCAGCGGCGATGGGCTAGCGGGGGCCGTCAATGAGCAGTTCTTC
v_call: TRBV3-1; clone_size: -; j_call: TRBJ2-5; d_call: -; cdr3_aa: CASSPERWETQYF; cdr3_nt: TGTGCCAGCAGCCCAGAGAGGTGGGAGACCCAGTACTTC
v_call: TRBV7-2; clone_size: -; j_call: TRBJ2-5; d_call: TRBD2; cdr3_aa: CASSPYTQGGETQYF; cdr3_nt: TGTGCCAGCAGCCCCTATACGCAGGGAGGGGAGACCCAGTACTTC
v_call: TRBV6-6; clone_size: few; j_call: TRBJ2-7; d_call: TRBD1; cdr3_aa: CASSPGTDAYEQYF; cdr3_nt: TGTGCCAGCAGCCCCGGGACAGACGCCTACGAGCAGTACTTC
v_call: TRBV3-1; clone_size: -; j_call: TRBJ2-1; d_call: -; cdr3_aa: CASSQERSYNEQFF; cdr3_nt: TGTGCCAGCAGCCAAGAAAGATCCTACAATGAGCAGTTCTTC
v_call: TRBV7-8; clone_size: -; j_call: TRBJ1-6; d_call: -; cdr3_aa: CASSDLPSPLHF; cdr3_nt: TGTGCCAGCAGTGATCTCCCTTCACCCCTCCACTTT
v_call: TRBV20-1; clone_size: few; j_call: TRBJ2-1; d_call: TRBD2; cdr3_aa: CSAPRLAGMYNEQFF; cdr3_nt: TGCAGCGCTCCCCGACTAGCGGGCATGTACAATGAGCAGTTCTTC
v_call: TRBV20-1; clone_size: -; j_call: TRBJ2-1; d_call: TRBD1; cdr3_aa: CSAPRDRVNEQFF; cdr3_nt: TGCAGTGCACCCAGGGACAGGGTAAATGAGCAGTTCTTC
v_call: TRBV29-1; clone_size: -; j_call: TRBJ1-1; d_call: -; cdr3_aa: CSVGRGLRAFF; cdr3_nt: TGCAGCGTTGGGCGGGGGCTTCGAGCTTTCTTT
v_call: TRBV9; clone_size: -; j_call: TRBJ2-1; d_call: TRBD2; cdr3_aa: CASSVRLGGGDNEQFF; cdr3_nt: TGTGCCAGCAGTGTCCGTCTGGGCGGGGGAGACAATGAGCAGTTCTTC
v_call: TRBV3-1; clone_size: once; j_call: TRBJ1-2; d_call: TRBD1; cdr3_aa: CASSPKTGTYGYTF; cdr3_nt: TGTGCCAGCAGCCCCAAGACAGGGACCTATGGCTACACCTTC